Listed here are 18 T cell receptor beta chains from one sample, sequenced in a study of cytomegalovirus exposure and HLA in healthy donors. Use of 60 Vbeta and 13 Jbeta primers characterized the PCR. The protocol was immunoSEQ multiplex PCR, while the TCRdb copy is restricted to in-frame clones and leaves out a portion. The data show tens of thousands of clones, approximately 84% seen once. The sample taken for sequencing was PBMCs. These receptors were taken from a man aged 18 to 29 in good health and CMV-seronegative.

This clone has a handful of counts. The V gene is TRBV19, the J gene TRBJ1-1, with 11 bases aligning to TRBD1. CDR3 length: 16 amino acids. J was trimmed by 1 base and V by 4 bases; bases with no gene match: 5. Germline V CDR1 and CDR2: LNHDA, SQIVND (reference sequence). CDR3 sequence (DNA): TGTGCCAGTAGTACCCGGGACAGGGGGGCGAACACTGAAGCTTTCTTT. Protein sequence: CASSTRDRGANTEAFF.

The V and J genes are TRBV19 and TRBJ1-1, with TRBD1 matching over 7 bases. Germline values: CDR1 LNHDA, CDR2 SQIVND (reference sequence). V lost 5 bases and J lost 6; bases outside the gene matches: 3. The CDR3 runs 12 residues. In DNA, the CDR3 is TGTGCCAGTAGTCCCCAGGGGGCTGAAGCTTTCTTT. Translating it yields CASSPQGAEAFF.

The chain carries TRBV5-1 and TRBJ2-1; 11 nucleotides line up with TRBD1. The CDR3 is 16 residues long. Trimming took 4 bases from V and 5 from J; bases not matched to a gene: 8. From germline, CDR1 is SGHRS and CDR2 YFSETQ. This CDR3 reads CASSAGTGGYHNEQFF. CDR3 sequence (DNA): TGCGCCAGCAGCGCCGGGACAGGGGGTTATCACAATGAGCAGTTCTTC. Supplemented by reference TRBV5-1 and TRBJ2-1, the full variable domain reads KAGVTQTPRYLIKTRGQQVTLSCSPISGHRSVSWYQQTPGQGLQFLFEYFSETQRNKGNFPGRFSGRQFSNSRSEMNVSTLELGDSALYLCASSAGTGGYHNEQFFGPGTRLTVL.

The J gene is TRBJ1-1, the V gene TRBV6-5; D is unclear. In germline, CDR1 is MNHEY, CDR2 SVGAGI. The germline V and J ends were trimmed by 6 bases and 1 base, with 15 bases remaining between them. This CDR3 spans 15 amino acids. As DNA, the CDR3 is TGTGCCAGCAGCGAGACTCGCCGGGAGAACACTGAAGCTTTCTTT. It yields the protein CASSETRRENTEAFF.

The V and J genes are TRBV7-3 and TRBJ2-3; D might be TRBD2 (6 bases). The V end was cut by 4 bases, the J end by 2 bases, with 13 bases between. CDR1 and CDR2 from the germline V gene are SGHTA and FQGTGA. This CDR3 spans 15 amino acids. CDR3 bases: TGTGCCAGCAGCTCCGCGGGGACGCTCACAGATACGCAGTATTTT. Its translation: CASSSAGTLTDTQYF.

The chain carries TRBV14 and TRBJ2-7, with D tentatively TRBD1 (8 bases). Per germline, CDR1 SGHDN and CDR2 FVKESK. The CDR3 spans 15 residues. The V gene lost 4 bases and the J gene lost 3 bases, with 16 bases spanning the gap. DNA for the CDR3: TGTGCCAGCAGCCTACAACAGGGGGGGTTCTACGAGCAGTACTTC. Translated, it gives CASSLQQGGFYEQYF.

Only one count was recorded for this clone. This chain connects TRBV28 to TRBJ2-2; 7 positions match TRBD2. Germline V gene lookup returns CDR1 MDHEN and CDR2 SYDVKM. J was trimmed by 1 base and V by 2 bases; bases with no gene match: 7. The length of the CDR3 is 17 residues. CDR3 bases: TGTGCCAGCAGTTTACCCCGGGCTAGCGGGAACACCGGGGAGCTGTTTTTT. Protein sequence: CASSLPRASGNTGELFF.

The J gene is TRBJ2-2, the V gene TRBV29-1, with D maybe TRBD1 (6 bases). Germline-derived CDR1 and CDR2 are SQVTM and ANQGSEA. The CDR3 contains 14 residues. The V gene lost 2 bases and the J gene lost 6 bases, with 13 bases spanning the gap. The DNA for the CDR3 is TGCAGCGTTGAAAATTCCAGGGGCGCCGGGGAGCTGTTTTTT. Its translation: CSVENSRGAGELFF.

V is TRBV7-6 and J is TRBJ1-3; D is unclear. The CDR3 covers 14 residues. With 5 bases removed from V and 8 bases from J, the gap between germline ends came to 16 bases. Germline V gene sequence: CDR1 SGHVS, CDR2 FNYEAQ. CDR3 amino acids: CASSEELMSYTIYF. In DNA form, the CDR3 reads TGTGCCAGCAGCGAGGAGCTTATGAGCTACACCATATATTTT.

The CDR3 loop reads CASSQDGTGSGANVLTF. Written as DNA, the CDR3 is TGTGCCAGCAGCCAAGATGGGACAGGGTCTGGGGCCAACGTCCTGACTTTC. The chain links TRBV4-2 to TRBJ2-6; TRBD1 matches 9 bases. The CDR3 consists of 17 residues. Trimming at V came to 0 bases and at J to 1 base, leaving 1 base not matched to a gene. Germline loops: CDR1 LGHNA, CDR2 YNFKEQ.

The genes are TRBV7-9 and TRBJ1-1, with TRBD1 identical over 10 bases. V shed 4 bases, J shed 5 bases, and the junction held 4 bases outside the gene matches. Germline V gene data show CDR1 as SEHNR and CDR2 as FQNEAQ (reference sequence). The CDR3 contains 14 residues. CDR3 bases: TGTGCCAGCAGCTCGACAGGGGGCTTGACTGAAGCTTTCTTT. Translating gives CASSSTGGLTEAFF.

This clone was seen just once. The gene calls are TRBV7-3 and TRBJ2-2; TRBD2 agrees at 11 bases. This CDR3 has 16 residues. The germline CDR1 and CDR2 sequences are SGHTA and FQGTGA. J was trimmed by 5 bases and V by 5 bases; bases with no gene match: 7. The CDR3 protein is CASSQGTSGPTGELFF. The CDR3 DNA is TGTGCCAGCAGCCAAGGGACTAGCGGACCTACCGGGGAGCTGTTTTTT.

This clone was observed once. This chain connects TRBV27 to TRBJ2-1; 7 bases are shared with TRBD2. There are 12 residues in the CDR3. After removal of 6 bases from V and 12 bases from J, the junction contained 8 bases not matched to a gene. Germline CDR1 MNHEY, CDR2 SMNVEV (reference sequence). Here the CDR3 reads CASSPGGFAQFF. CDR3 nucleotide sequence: TGTGCCAGCAGCCCCGGGGGGTTTGCGCAGTTCTTC.

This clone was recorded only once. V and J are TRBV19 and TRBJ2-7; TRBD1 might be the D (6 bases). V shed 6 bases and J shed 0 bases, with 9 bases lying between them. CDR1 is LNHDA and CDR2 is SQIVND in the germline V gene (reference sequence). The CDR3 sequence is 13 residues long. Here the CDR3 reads CASSRQASYEQYF. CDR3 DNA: TGTGCCAGTAGCAGACAGGCCTCCTACGAGCAGTACTTC.

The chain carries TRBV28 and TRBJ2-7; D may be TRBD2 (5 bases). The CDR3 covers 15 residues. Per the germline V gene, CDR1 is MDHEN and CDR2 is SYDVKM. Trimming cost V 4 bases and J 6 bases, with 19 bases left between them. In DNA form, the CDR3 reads TGTGCCAGCAGTTCAAAGGACCGGGATGGTGGCGAGCAGTACTTC. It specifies CASSSKDRDGGEQYF. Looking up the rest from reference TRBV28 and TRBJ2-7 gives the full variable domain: DVKVTQSSRYLVKRTGEKVFLECVQDMDHENMFWYRQDPGLGLRLIYFSYDVKMKEKGDIPEGYSVSREKKERFSLILESASTNQTSMYLCASSSKDRDGGEQYFGPGTRLTVT.

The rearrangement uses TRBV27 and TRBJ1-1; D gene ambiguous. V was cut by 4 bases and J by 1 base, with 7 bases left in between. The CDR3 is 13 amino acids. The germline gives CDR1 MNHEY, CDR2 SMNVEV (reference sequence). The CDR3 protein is CASSYERNTEAFF. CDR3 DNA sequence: TGTGCCAGCAGTTACGAGCGGAACACTGAAGCTTTCTTT.

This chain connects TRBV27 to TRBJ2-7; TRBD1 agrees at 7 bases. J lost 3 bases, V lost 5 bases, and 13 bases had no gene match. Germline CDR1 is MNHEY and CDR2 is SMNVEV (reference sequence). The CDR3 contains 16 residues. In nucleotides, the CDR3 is TGTGCCAGCAGTCTCTCGAGACAGGGAAACCTCTACGAGCAGTACTTC. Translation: CASSLSRQGNLYEQYF.

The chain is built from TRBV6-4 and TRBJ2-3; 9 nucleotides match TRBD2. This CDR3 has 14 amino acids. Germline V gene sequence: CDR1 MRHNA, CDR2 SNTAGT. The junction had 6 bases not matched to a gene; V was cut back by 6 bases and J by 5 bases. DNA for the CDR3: TGTGCCAGCAGCCCGGGACTAGCTGAAGATACGCAGTATTTT. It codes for CASSPGLAEDTQYF.